This T cell receptor (beta chain) was identified in a study of T-cell reconstitution after alpha-beta-depleted transplantation in children. Broader study findings: Expanded clones from the graft, numbering several hundred, reportedly supplied alpha-beta T cells about two months after transplant. When one year had passed after transplant, most T-cell counts and diversity came from newly produced T cells. High day-60 TCRbeta diversity in some patients came from surviving recipient T cells and thymic progenitors.

Unique molecular identifiers were built into the TCRbeta library. Via MiXCR, TCRdb re-called the PCR reads, giving one row per CDR3 protein. The sample has 200,000 to 250,000 distinct CDR3 sequences; approximately 11% are singletons. Ten or more counts support this clonotype. The antigen is undetermined. V was pared by 4 bases and J by 3 bases, with 3 bases of the junction left unmatched. CDR1 SGHTA and CDR2 FQGNSA come from the germline V gene. The CDR3 contains 14 residues. The material sequenced was PBMCs, taken before TCRalphabeta/CD19-depleted stem cell transplant. The genes are TRBV7-2 and TRBJ2-1; 7 nucleotides align to TRBD2. The sequence derives from a child younger than two with acute myeloid leukemia, due to receive a stem cell transplant. CDR3 nucleotide sequence: TGTGCCAGCAGCTACTCGGGAGGCTACAATGAGCAGTTCTTC. Its protein product is CASSYSGGYNEQFF.